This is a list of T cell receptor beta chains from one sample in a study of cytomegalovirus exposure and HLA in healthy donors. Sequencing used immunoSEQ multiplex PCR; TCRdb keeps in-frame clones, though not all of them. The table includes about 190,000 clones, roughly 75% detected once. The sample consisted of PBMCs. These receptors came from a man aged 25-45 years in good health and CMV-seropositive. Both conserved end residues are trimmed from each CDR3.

CDR3aa: SSSPSGRNYEQY
j_gene: TRBJ2-7
v_gene: TRBV7-9

CDR3aa: ASSSWTSGRVRGNEQF
j_gene: TRBJ2-1
v_gene: TRBV5-4

CDR3aa: ASSLVRGTEAF
j_gene: TRBJ1-1
v_gene: TRBV27

CDR3aa: ASSPGSGVNYGYT
j_gene: TRBJ1-2
v_gene: TRBV18

CDR3aa: ASSIYSYEQY
j_gene: TRBJ2-7
v_gene: TRBV5-6

CDR3aa: ASSPQGARGTQY
j_gene: TRBJ2-5
v_gene: TRBV5-1

CDR3aa: ATSRVGGAGNTIY
j_gene: TRBJ1-3
v_gene: TRBV15

CDR3aa: ASSQDLGVQPQH
j_gene: TRBJ1-5
v_gene: TRBV4-3

CDR3aa: ASSSTSGAYNEQF
j_gene: TRBJ2-1
v_gene: TRBV19

CDR3aa: ASSPKGGVNQPQH
j_gene: TRBJ1-5
v_gene: TRBV11-2